This T cell receptor (beta chain) was sequenced in a study of molecular identifiers for immune sequencing clone quantification. A note on this clonotype: Being one base from a much bigger clone, this may be a read error.

Germline assignment: CDR1 SQVTM and CDR2 ANQGSEA. The CDR3 spans 12 residues. Sequencing libraries of naive CD8 cells derived from around 20,000 to 1,000,000 sorted cells with 10%, 30% or 50% RNA. Sorting captured naive CD8 T cells as CD8+CD4-CCR7+CD45RA+. Listed TCR primers and previously described methods were used for bulk TCR libraries. TCRdb passed the PCR reads through MiXCR, listing each CDR3 protein once. Here the sample spans roughly 100,000 distinct CDR3 sequences, about 35% being singletons. The source is a human donor in good health. Some libraries in this study had Jurkat cell RNA spiked in. This chain joins TRBV29-1 and TRBJ2-2; D perhaps matches TRBD2 (5 bases). The sequenced sample consisted of naive CD8+ T cells from blood, with Jurkat cell RNA spiked in. The subset denotes: FACS-sorted CD8+CD4-CCR7+CD45RA+ naive T cells. CDR3 amino acids: CSVASPTGELLF. DNA of the CDR3: TGCAGCGTGGCTAGTCCGACCGGGGAGCTGTTATTT.